Each of the 7 T cell receptor beta chains below was sequenced from the same sample in a study of blood T cell repertoires in COVID-19 (TCRdb year 2020). Libraries were built with the immunoSEQ multiplex PCR assay. TCRdb carries this immuneACCESS record with in-frame sequences only. Its versions omit some clonotypes, under half of them owing to an unresolved V gene in the studies checked, with the rest unexplained. Across this sample there are some 240,000 clones, with 65% to 85% seen only once. The leading ten clones occupy more than 10% of the sample. Sequencing used peripheral blood. The receptors stem from a human donor in a cohort sampled during active COVID-19.

This clone occurred a few times. The V call is TRBV13, the J call TRBJ2-1; 10 nucleotides align to TRBD1. The CDR3 has 14 residues. Germline CDR1 PRHDT, CDR2 FYEKMQ (reference sequence). J gave up 9 bases and V 5 bases, and 7 bases lay outside the gene matches. CDR3 DNA: TGTGCCAGCAGCCTCCGACAGGGGGCTGGTGAGCAGTTCTTC. It specifies CASSLRQGAGEQFF.

This clone was seen a few times. The genes are TRBV11-2 and TRBJ1-2; 7 bases are a match to TRBD1. This CDR3 region has 14 residues. Germline trimming cut 5 bases from V and 2 bases from J; bases unmatched to any gene: 5. The V gene's germline CDR1 is SGHAT and CDR2 FQNNGV. CDR3 bases: TGTGCCAGCAGCCCGGGACAGACGAACTATGGCTACACCTTC. This sequence encodes CASSPGQTNYGYTF.

This chain uses TRBV5-4 with TRBJ2-1; D gene ambiguous. V lost 1 base and J lost 9, with 11 bases in between. Germline V gene data show CDR1 as SGHNT and CDR2 as YYREEE (reference sequence). CDR3 size: 13 residues. CDR3 coding DNA: TGTGCCAGCAGCTTGAAACAGATAGGTGAGCAGTTCTTC. Protein product: CASSLKQIGEQFF.

DNA of the CDR3: TGTGCCAGCAGCTCAAGGCCGGGTGCAACTAATGAAAAACTGTTTTTT. This encodes CASSSRPGATNEKLFF. This rearrangement joins TRBV7-2 to TRBJ1-4, with D unclear. The CDR3 runs to 16 residues. Trimming shortened V by 4 bases and J by 0 bases, and 12 bases separated the two germline ends. Germline CDR1 is SGHTA and CDR2 is FQGNSA.

V is TRBV25-1 and J is TRBJ1-3, with D possibly matching TRBD1 (6 bases). This CDR3 has 17 amino acids. The ends were cut back, 1 base at V and 4 bases at J, with 17 bases in the middle. CDR1 and CDR2 (germline): MGHDK, SYGVNS. The CDR3 loop is CASSESPTWTAGNTIYF. For the CDR3, the DNA is TGTGCCAGCAGTGAATCTCCGACCTGGACAGCCGGAAACACCATATATTTT.

This chain uses TRBV4-3 with TRBJ2-7; 7 bases are a match to TRBD1. J gave up 2 bases and V 1 base, and 17 bases lay outside the gene matches. The CDR3 runs 19 residues. CDR1 and CDR2 (germline): LGHNA, YSLEER. The CDR3 loop reads CASSQVPLGQVLYTYEQYF. The CDR3 DNA sequence: TGCGCCAGCAGCCAAGTCCCCCTAGGACAGGTCCTATATACCTACGAGCAGTACTTC.

V is TRBV5-8 and J is TRBJ2-1; D not certain. V lost 4 bases, J lost 3 bases, and 8 bases lay in between. Germline V lookup: CDR1 SGHTS, CDR2 YDEGEE. The length of the CDR3 is 13 residues. In DNA, the CDR3 is TGTGCCAGCAGCCGGAGATACTACAATGAGCAGTTCTTC. Its protein product is CASSRRYYNEQFF.